This T cell receptor (beta chain) originates from a study of blood T cell repertoires in COVID-19. Study as a whole: Acute and convalescent COVID-19 samples came from the United States, Italy and Spain. T cells, B-cell-depleted T cells, or PBMCs provided the cDNA or gDNA that served as material.

This clone was observed a single time. Germline lookup yields CDR1 MDHEN and CDR2 SYDVKM. Trimming removed 0 bases from V and 10 bases from J; junction bases left unmatched: 3. This CDR3 has 13 residues. Original analysis: Counts of nucleated cells, estimated from reference gene primer amplification, were obtained. This table comes from immunoSEQ multiplex PCR, and its TCRdb copy is limited to in-frame clones, with some not included. D and trimming were read from the DNA, whereas the V and J calls and clone size are those reported in that table. The sample has tens of thousands of clones, about nine tenths seen once; the top ten hold around 25%.

The chain couples TRBV28 to TRBJ1-1, with 9 bases matching TRBD1. The sequencing sample was made of peripheral blood. The sequence was collected from a woman aged 80 or older with active or convalescent COVID-19. The CDR3 sequence: CASSLWGQGTAFF. CDR3 sequence (DNA): TGTGCCAGCAGTTTATGGGGACAGGGAACAGCTTTCTTT.